Listed here are 3 T cell receptor beta chains from one sample, sequenced in a study of OX40 agonist ivuxolimab in advanced cancers. TCRdb keeps only in-frame clones here, not all; method: immunoSEQ multiplex PCR. The table shows 45,000 or so clones, with roughly 90% occurring only once. The sample consisted of CD4+ or CD8+ T cells sorted from blood, taken in a trial of the OX40 agonist ivuxolimab. Every receptor here comes from an adult with an advanced solid tumor such as melanoma, head and neck, liver or kidney cancer.

The chain links TRBV10-3 to TRBJ2-7, with TRBD1 identical over 7 bases. V lost 3 bases and J lost 4; bases outside the gene matches: 9. The germline V gene encodes CDR1 ENHRY and CDR2 SYGVKD. The CDR3 is 15 amino acids. In DNA, the CDR3 is TGTGCCATCAGTGACCCGGCAGGGGGTGAGTACGAGCAGTACTTC. This codes for CAISDPAGGEYEQYF.

This chain joins TRBV7-9 and TRBJ2-7; D is perhaps TRBD1 or TRBD2 (5 bases each). The V end was cut by 4 bases, the J end by 6 bases, with 22 bases between. This CDR3 spans 16 amino acids. Germline V gives CDR1 SEHNR, CDR2 FQNEAQ (reference sequence). In DNA, the CDR3 is TGTGCCAGCAGCTCGAACCGGGACCCGGATCCGTCCGAGCAGTACTTC. Translating gives CASSSNRDPDPSEQYF. The full variable domain, in which reference TRBV7-9 and TRBJ2-7 provide the parts outside the CDR3, is DTGVSQNPRHKITKRGQNVTFRCDPISEHNRLYWYRQTLGQGPEFLTYFQNEAQLEKSRLLSDRFSAERPKGSFSTLEIQRTEQGDSAMYLCASSSNRDPDPSEQYFGPGTRLTVT.

The CDR3 loop is CASSIAGWDDEQFF. As DNA, the CDR3 is TGTGCCAGCAGCATCGCGGGCTGGGACGATGAGCAGTTCTTC. The chain employs TRBV5-4 and TRBJ2-1; D may correspond to TRBD1 or TRBD2 (5 bases each). CDR1 SGHNT and CDR2 YYREEE come from the germline V gene (reference sequence). The CDR3 sequence is 14 residues long. Trimming stripped 4 bases from V and 8 bases from J, with 16 bases between.